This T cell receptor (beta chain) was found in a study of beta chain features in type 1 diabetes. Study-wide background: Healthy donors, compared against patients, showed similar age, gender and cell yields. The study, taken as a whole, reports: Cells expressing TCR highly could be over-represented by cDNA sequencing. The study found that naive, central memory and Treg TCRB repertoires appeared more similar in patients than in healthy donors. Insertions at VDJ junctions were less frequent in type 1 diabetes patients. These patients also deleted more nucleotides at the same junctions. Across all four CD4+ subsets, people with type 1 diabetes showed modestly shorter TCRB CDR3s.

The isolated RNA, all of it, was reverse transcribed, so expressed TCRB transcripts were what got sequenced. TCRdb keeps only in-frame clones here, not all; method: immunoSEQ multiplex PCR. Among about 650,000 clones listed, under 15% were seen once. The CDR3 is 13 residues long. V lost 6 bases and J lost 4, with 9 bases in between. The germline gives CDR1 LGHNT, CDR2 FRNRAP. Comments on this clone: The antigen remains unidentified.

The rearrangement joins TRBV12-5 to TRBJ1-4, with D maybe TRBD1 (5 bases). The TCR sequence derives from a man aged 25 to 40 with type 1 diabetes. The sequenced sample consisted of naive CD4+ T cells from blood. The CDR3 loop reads CASGTAINEKLFF. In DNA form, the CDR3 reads TGTGCTAGTGGGACAGCAATTAATGAAAAACTGTTTTTT.